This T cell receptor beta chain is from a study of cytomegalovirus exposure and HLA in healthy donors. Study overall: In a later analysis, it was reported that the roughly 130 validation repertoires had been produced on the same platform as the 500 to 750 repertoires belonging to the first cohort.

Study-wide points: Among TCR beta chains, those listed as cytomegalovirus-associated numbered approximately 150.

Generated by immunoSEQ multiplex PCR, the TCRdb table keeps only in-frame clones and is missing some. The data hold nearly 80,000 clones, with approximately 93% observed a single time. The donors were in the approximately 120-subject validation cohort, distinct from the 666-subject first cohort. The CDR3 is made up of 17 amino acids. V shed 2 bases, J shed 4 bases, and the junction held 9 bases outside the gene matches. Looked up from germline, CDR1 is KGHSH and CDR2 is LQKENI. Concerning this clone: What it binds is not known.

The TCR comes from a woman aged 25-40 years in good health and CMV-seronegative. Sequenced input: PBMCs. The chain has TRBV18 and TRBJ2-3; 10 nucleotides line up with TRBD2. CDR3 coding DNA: TGTGCCAGCTCACCAGCGCTAGCGGGAGCTGGAGCAGATACGCAGTATTTT. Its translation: CASSPALAGAGADTQYF.